The present T cell receptor beta chain was sequenced within a study of prognosis after radiotherapy for stage I lung cancer. Whole-study context: Newly diagnosed primary stage I lung tumors were found in some 14 patients, while oligometastatic NSCLC after surgical resection of the primary tumor was found in roughly five. Distant metastases after radiotherapy occurred in a handful of patients at a median of roughly 7 months; about 14 showed no significant progression.

This clonotype was counted ten times or more. Its specificity is unknown. Multiplex PCR, run in two rounds, amplified TCR beta CDR3 from genomic DNA. For every TRBV and TRBJ gene, a specific primer was used in first-round PCR. Using its own MiXCR run on the multiplex PCR reads, TCRdb lists one record per CDR3 protein. The sample contains around 19,000 distinct CDR3 sequences, around 50% of which appear only once. Study-wide results and caveats: Tumor specificity of expanded TCR clones went undetermined.

The clonotype originates from a donor at least 50 years old with non-small cell lung cancer. The input for sequencing was PBMCs, taken before or after stereotactic body radiation therapy (not recorded which).

CDR3 nucleotide sequence: TGTGCCAGCAGCTTACCCAAAGGGGCGGGCACTGAAGCTTTCTTT. Protein sequence: CASSLPKGAGTEAFF. V usage is TRBV5-4 and J usage is TRBJ1-1; TRBD1 might be the D (5 bases). The CDR3 length is 15 residues. V was cut by 2 bases and J by 4 bases, with 15 bases left in between. CDR1 is SGHNT and CDR2 is YYREEE in the germline V gene (reference sequence).